This entry features one T cell receptor beta chain sequence. The sample belongs to a study of chemoradiotherapy in HPV16-positive cancers. The protocol was immunoSEQ multiplex PCR, while the TCRdb copy is restricted to in-frame clones and leaves out a portion. The sample has fewer than 40,000 clones, 92% seen once. V shed 4 bases and J shed 2 bases, with 16 bases lying between them. This CDR3 comprises 16 residues. CDR1 and CDR2 (germline): LNHDA, SQIVND (reference sequence). The source was blood, collected from a patient who underwent chemoradiotherapy. The source of this sequence is a human donor with HPV-associated anogenital cancer. This sequence joins TRBV19 and TRBJ2-3; the D gene is possibly TRBD2 (5 bases). This CDR3 is CASSTSQRGFTDTQYF. The CDR3 nucleotides are TGTGCCAGTAGTACGTCTCAACGGGGATTCACAGATACGCAGTATTTT.